Listed below are T cell receptor beta chains from one sample, sequenced in a study of blood T cell repertoires in COVID-19. TCRdb's copy holds only in-frame clones and misses some; the assay was immunoSEQ multiplex PCR. The profile shows about 480,000 clones, about 85% of them singletons. Sequences were obtained from PBMCs or T cells enriched from blood (not recorded which). The receptors come from a woman aged 18-35 years with acute COVID-19. Both conserved end residues are part of each CDR3. D genes are given only for firm matches. Rows give clone size only sometimes, using once, few, many, or a class for an expanded clone.

j_gene: TRBJ1-4; d_gene: -; abundance: -; v_gene: TRBV12-3/TRBV12-4; CDR3nt: TGTGCCAGCAGTGCCGCAGTCGGGGAAAAACTGTTTTTT; CDR3aa: CASSAAVGEKLFF
j_gene: TRBJ2-5; d_gene: -; abundance: few; v_gene: TRBV12-3/TRBV12-4; CDR3nt: TGTGCCAGCAGTTTAGGACTAGCCCAGTACTTC; CDR3aa: CASSLGLAQYF
j_gene: TRBJ2-3; d_gene: -; abundance: -; v_gene: TRBV7-3; CDR3nt: TGTGCCAGCAGCTTTTTCGCCCCCGGGTCCACAGATACGCAGTATTTT; CDR3aa: CASSFFAPGSTDTQYF
j_gene: TRBJ2-1; d_gene: -; abundance: -; v_gene: TRBV4-3; CDR3nt: TGCGCCAGCAGCCAAGAGAAGTTGACAGAGCAGTTCTTC; CDR3aa: CASSQEKLTEQFF
j_gene: TRBJ1-2; d_gene: TRBD1; abundance: few; v_gene: TRBV5-4; CDR3nt: TGTGCCAGCAGCTCCCCGGTTAGGCGGGACAGGGAATATGGCTACACCTTC; CDR3aa: CASSSPVRRDREYGYTF
j_gene: TRBJ2-3; d_gene: -; abundance: -; v_gene: TRBV6-5; CDR3nt: TGTGCCAGCAGTTACTACCGGGGGGATACGCAGTATTTT; CDR3aa: CASSYYRGDTQYF
j_gene: TRBJ1-3; d_gene: -; abundance: once; v_gene: TRBV4-3; CDR3nt: TGCGCCAGCAGCCAGGAACAACAGGGAGTAAACACCATATATTTT; CDR3aa: CASSQEQQGVNTIYF
j_gene: TRBJ1-1; d_gene: -; abundance: -; v_gene: TRBV5-1; CDR3nt: TGCGCCAGCAGCTTGAACGCCGGGAGAAACATGAACACTGAAGCTTTCTTT; CDR3aa: CASSLNAGRNMNTEAFF
j_gene: TRBJ1-3; d_gene: TRBD1; abundance: -; v_gene: TRBV9; CDR3nt: TGTGCCAGCAGCCCCCGGACAGGGACTGGAAACACCATATATTTT; CDR3aa: CASSPRTGTGNTIYF
j_gene: TRBJ2-7; d_gene: -; abundance: -; v_gene: TRBV5-5; CDR3nt: TGTGCCAGCAGCCCCCAGACAGCCTCCTACGAGCAGTACTTC; CDR3aa: CASSPQTASYEQYF